Described below is a single T cell receptor (beta chain) sequence and its context. Original methodology: Amplifying reference gene primers gave estimates of nucleated cell counts. Only in-frame clones appear in the TCRdb table, and some are missing; sequencing was by immunoSEQ multiplex PCR. That table furnishes V, J and clone size, whereas the DNA furnished D and trimming. The sample has about 210,000 clones, 82% seen once. The data derive from a study of blood T cell repertoires in COVID-19. The CDR3 extends over 16 amino acids. Per germline, CDR1 SGHRS and CDR2 YFSETQ. Losses at the gene ends were 4 bases for V and 6 bases for J; bases not matched to a gene: 13.

This chain uses TRBV5-1 with TRBJ1-2, with 9 bases identical to TRBD1. What was sequenced was peripheral blood. The sequence derives from a woman aged 70-85 years with COVID-19, enrolled during active disease. DNA for the CDR3: TGCGCCAGCAGCCGTGACTCCGGACAGGGGTCTAATGGCTACACCTTC. This codes for CASSRDSGQGSNGYTF.